This T cell receptor (beta chain) derives from a study of Graves' ophthalmopathy and Graves' hyperthyroidism (dated by TCRdb to 2017 to 2018). About the study as a whole: Peripheral blood samples were taken at the time of initial diagnosis, before any treatment was given. The independent validation cohort included 18 hyperthyroidism patients plus 17 patients who later progressed from hyperthyroidism to ophthalmopathy. In about six hyperthyroidism patients, T-cell repertoires of thyroid tissue and blood were compared. To explore V-J signatures that separate ophthalmopathy from hyperthyroidism, a discovery set of about a hundred patients was enrolled, consisting of about 41 with ophthalmopathy and some 59 with stable hyperthyroidism. In total, 135 blood samples were TCR-sequenced: roughly 45 ophthalmopathy, roughly 80 hyperthyroidism and about 17 hyperthyroidism-to-ophthalmopathy patients. The study used TCR beta repertoire signatures to distinguish Graves' ophthalmopathy from Graves' hyperthyroidism and to predict progression to ophthalmopathy. Following sampling, methimazole starting at 30 mg daily was administered to hyperthyroidism patients, and high-dose intravenous methylprednisolone was administered to ophthalmopathy patients. Summary of the overall study and its limitations: Most expanded thyroid clonotypes with a frequency above 0.001 also appeared in blood, which suggests that blood repertoires may reflect the immune response in the thyroid. Sample size was not statistically predetermined, and group allocation was not concealed from the investigators. In validation, the model predicted ophthalmopathy progression with roughly 68% sensitivity and approximately 72% specificity; eleven to twelve predicted patients were CT-confirmed with GO in a median of approximately 6.5 months. In cross-validation, the 13-signature model distinguished ophthalmopathy from stable hyperthyroidism with 85% to 90% sensitivity and roughly 81% specificity, and in the test set the corresponding values were about 80% and 75%.

Ophthalmopathy patients had moderately to severely active disease, Clinical Activity Score of at least 3, NOSPECS grade of at least 4, and disease duration under 3 months. Anyone with other autoimmune diseases, uncontrolled infections, pregnancy or lactation was excluded from the study. Clinical symptoms, serum thyroxine, TRAb, thyroid ultrasound and orbital computed tomography formed the basis of the diagnosis. Using Ficoll-Paque density gradient centrifugation, PBMCs were isolated from over 8.5 ml of fresh peripheral blood. Total RNA was extracted using Trizol reagent, and RNA quality was checked on an Agilent 2100 Bioanalyzer. Concerning this clonotype itself: No cognate antigen has been identified for it. Per-nucleotide qualities are absent, and no much larger clonotype sits a single base away.

For repertoire sequencing, TCR beta CDR3 regions were amplified from RNA transcripts. The first round of RT-PCR was done with HTBI primers and the Qiagen OneStep RT-PCR kit, and was followed by a second round of multiplex PCR, then size selection and purification. Libraries were sequenced paired-end with 100 bp reads on an Illumina HiSeq2000. The source study handled its data this way. SOAPnuke was used for read processing, and reads with adapters, uncalled bases, a mean Phred below 15, or no exact constant-primer or identifier match were discarded. COPE v1.2.5 was used to merge high-quality paired reads. Unique nucleotide sequences were defined as clonotypes and aligned to IMGT TRB V, D and J references using MiTCR v1.1. The analysis was limited to V-J combinations with a frequency above 0.0001, which together covered 99% to 99.2% of repertoires. For each V-J combination, a TCR clonal expansion and chaos score was defined as the ratio of F50 clonal expansion to chaos observed in the TCRdist matrix. Welch's t-statistics and random forest were used to reduce features to some 13 V-J combinations, which were fed into a naive Bayes classifier. Thyroid-blood repertoire similarity was quantified with the Morisita-Horn index. TCRdb reworked the public reads: Q25 trimming with fastp, MiXCR clone assembly, productive beta chains retained. A single entry per CDR3 protein holds the most common genes and DNA from its merged rows. The V and J calls were determined by TCRdb, not by the authors. The sample has approximately 640,000 distinct CDR3 sequences on record, about two fifths of them singletons. Of the sample, 3% to 3.5% is held by the ten largest clones.

CDR1 MGHDK and CDR2 SYGVNS were looked up in the germline V gene. Inclusive of the bounding cysteine and phenylalanine, the CDR3 is 15 residues long. Left in the record is the CDR3 DNA by itself, 45 bases read in frame from the first base. Trimming costs V 5 bases and J 0 bases, and their ends lie 11 bases apart. The V and J genes are TRBV25-1 and TRBJ1-3; 6 matching bases give a weak D call of TRBD1. Source material: peripheral blood. This receptor was taken from an adult man with Graves' ophthalmopathy. CDR3 region: CASSRGQPSGNTIYF. The bases are TGTGCCAGCAGTAGAGGACAGCCCTCTGGAAACACCATATATTTT. When the CDR3 is completed using the reference TRBV25-1 and TRBJ1-3 genes on either side, the full variable domain is EADIYQTPRYLVIGTGKKITLECSQTMGHDKMYWYQQDPGMELHLIHYSYGVNSTEKGDLSSESTVSRIRTEHFPLTLESARPSHTSQYLCASSRGQPSGNTIYFGEGSWLTVV.